This T cell receptor (beta chain) was retrieved from a study of cytomegalovirus exposure and HLA in healthy donors. About the research overall: The 110 or so validation repertoires, a later analysis reported, used the same platform as the 600 to 700 first-cohort repertoires. Study outcomes and limitations: Whilst most TCR sequences proved rare, a subset of public TCRs occurred across many donors.

There are 11 residues in the CDR3. Trimming removed 4 bases from V and 4 bases from J, with 5 bases in between. CDR1 is SNHLY and CDR2 is FYNNEI in the germline V gene. As to this clone: The antigen remains undetermined.

Method: immunoSEQ multiplex PCR; TCRdb's copy keeps in-frame clones and lacks some. This table has under 200,000 clones, about 90% appearing once. This sequence originates from a woman under 30 in good health and CMV-seropositive. The gene calls are TRBV2 and TRBJ2-7; the D is unclear. Material for sequencing was PBMCs. In DNA, the CDR3 is TGTGCCAGCAGTGGAGAATACGAGCAGTACTTC. Translated, it gives CASSGEYEQYF.